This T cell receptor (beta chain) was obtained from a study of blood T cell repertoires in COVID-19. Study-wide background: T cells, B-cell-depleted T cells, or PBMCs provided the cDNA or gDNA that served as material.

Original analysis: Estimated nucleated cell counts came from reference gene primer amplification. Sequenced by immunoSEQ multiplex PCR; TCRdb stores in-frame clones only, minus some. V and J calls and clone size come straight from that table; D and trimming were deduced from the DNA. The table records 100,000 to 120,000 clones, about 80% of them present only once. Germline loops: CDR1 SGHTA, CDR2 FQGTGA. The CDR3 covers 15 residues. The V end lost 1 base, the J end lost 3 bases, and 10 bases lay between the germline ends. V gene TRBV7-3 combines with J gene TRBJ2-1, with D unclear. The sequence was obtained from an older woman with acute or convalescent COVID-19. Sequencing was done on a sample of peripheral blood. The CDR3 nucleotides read TGTGCCAGCAGCTTAAACCCGGTTTACTACAATGAGCAGTTCTTC. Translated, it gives CASSLNPVYYNEQFF. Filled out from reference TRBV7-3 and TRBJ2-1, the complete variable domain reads GAGVSQTPSNKVTEKGKYVELRCDPISGHTALYWYRQSLGQGPEFLIYFQGTGAADDSGLPNDRFFAVRPEGSVSTLKIQRTERGDSAVYLCASSLNPVYYNEQFFGPGTRLTVL.